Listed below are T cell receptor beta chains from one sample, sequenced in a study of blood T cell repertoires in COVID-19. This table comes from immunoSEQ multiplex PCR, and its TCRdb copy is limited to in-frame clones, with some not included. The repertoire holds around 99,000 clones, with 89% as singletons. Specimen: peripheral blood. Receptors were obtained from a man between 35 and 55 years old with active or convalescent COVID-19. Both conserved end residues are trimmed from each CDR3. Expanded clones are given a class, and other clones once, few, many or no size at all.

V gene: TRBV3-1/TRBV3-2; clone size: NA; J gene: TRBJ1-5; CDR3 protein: ASSQGTGVMPQH
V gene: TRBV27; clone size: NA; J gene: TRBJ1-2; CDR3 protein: ASSPLYGYT
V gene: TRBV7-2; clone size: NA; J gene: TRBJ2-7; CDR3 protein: ASSLVAHSSYEQY
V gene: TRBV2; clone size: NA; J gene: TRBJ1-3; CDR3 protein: ASSEALSGNTIY
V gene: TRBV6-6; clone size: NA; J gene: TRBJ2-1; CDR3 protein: ASSYQGTYNEQF
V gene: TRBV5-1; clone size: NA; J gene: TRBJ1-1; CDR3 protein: ASSLGEDRLNEAF
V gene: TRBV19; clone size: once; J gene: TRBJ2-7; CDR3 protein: ASTAGDSPAMKQY
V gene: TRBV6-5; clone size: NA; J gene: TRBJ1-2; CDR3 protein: ATRMRDLTAYGYT
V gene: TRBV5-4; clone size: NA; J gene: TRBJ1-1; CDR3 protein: ASSLDAGVNTEAF
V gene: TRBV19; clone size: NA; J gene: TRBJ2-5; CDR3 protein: ASSPTSGILIQETQY
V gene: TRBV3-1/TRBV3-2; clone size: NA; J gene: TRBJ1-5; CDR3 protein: ASSQGTGGQPQH
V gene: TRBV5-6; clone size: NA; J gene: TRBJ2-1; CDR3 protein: ASSLGFRGFNEQF
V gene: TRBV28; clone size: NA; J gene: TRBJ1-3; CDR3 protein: ASSLGQISGNTIY
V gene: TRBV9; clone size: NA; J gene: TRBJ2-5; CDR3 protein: ASSAGQGQETQY
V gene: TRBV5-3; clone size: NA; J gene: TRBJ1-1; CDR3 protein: ARSLEGVGTEAF
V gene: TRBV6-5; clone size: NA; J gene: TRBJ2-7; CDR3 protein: ASSYQREDHEQY
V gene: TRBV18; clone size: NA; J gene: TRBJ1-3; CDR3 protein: ASSPSGGRVSGNTIY
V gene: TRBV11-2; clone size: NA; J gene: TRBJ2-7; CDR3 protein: ASSLGTASSYEQY
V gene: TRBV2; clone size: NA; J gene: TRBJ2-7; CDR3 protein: ASSEDEGYEQY
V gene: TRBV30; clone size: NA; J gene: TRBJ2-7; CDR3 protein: AWGGYGSSYEQY
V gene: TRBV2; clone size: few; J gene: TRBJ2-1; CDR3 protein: ASRQGTNEQF
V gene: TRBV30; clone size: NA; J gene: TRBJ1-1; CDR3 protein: AWSGGPTEAF
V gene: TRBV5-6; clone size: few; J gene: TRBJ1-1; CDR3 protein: ASSWTHTEAF
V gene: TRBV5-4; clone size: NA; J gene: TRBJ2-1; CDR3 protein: ASSLRAGALYNEQF
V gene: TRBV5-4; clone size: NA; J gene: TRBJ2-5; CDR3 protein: ASSSTGGLTLSGAQY
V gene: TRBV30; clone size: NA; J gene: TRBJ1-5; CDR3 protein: AWSVDRTSGVSNQPQH
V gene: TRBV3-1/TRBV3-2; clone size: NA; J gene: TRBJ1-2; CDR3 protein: ASSPTGGGSVSGYT
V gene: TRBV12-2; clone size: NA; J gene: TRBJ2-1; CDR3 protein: ASRLTVREGRNYNEQF
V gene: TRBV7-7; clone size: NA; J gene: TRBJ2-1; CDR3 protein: ASSLGRGSYNEQF
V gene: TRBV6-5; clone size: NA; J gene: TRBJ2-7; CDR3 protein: ASRGRASTYEQY
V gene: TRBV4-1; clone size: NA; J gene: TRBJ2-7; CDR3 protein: ASSQVAGSPPF
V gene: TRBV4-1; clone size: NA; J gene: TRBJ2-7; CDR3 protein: ASSQEGTSGSEQY
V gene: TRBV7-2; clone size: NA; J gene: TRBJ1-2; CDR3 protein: ASSLYGTGNYGYT
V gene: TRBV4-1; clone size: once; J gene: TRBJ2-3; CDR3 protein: ASSHSGGDTQY
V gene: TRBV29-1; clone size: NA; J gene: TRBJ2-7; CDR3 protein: SVGGLLREQY
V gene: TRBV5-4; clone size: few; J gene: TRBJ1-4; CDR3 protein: ASSLEGRKKLF
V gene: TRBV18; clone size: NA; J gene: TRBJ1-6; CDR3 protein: ASSLKSDNSPLH
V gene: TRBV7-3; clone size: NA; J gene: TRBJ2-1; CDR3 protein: ASSLTLGGNEQF
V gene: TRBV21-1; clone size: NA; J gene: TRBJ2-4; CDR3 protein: ASSKGRGQGNPLAKNIQY
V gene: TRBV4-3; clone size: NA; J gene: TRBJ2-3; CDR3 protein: ASSQRLASPPDTQY
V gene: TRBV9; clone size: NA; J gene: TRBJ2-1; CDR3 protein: ASSVRSLSGPEPQF
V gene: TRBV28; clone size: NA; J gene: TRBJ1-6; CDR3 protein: ASLRGAGSPLH
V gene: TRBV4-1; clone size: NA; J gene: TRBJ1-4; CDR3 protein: ASSRKGTGDGEKLF
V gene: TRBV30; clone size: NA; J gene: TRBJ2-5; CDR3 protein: AWSGGGETQY
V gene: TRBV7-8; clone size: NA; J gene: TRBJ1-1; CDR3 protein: ASSFSLNTEAF
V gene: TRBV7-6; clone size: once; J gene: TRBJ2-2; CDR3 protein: ASSQTWEGQGTGELF
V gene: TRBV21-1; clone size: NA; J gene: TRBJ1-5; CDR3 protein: ASSKGHSSQPQH
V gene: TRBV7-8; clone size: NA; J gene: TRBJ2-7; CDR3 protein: ASSLQGADRKQY